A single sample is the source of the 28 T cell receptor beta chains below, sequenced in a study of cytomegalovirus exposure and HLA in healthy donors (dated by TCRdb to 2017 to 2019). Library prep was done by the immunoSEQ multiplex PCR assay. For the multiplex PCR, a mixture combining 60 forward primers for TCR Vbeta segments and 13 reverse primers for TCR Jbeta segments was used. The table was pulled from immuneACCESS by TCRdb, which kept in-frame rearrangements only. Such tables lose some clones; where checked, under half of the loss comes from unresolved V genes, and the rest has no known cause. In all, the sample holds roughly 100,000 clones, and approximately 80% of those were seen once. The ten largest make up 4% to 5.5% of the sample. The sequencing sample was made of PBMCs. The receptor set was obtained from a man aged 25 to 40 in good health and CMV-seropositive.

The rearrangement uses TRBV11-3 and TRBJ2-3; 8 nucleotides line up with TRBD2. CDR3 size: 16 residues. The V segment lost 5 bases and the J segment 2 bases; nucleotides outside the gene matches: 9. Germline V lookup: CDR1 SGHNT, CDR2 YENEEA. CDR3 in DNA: TGTGCCAGCAGCCTCCGCGGGGGGAGGAACACAGATACGCAGTATTTT. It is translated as CASSLRGGRNTDTQYF.

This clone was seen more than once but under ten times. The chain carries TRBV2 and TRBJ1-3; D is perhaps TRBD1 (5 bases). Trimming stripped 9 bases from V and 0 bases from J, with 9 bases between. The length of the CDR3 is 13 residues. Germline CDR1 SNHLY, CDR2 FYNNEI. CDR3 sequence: CASLQDSGNTIYF. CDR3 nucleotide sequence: TGTGCCAGTTTACAGGACTCTGGAAACACCATATATTTT.

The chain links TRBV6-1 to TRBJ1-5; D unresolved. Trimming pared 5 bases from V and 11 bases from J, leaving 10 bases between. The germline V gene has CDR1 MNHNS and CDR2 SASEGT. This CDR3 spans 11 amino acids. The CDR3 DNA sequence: TGTGCCAGCAGTCTAGGCGTGACCCAGCATTTT. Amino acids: CASSLGVTQHF.

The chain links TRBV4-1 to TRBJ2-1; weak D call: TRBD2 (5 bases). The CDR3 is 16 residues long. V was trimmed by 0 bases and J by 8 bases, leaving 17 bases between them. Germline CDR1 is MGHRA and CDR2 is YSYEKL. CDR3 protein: CASSQDLDERIDEQFF. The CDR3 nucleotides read TGCGCCAGCAGCCAAGATTTGGATGAGCGGATCGATGAGCAGTTCTTC.

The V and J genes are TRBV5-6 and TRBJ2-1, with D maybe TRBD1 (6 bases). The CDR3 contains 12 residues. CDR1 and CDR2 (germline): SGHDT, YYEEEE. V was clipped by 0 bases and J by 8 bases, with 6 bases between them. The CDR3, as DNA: TGTGCCAGCAGCTTGGCAGGGGATGAGCAGTTCTTC. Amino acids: CASSLAGDEQFF. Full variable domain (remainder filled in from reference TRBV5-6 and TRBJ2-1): DAGVTQSPTHLIKTRGQQVTLRCSPKSGHDTVSWYQQALGQGPQFIFQYYEEEERQRGNFPDRFSGHQFPNYSSELNVNALLLGDSALYLCASSLAGDEQFFGPGTRLTVL.

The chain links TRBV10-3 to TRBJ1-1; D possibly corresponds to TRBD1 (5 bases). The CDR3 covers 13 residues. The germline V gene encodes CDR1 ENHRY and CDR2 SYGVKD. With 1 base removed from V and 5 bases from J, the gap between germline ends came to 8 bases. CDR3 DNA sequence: TGTGCCATCAGTGAGTGGGGGGGTACTGAAGCTTTCTTT. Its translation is CAISEWGGTEAFF.

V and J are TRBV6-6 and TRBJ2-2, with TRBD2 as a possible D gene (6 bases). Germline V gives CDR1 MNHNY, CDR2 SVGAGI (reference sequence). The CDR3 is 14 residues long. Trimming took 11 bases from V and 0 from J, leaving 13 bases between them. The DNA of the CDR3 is TGTGCCTCGGGACTGGGTCCGAACACCGGGGAGCTGTTTTTT. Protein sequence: CASGLGPNTGELFF.

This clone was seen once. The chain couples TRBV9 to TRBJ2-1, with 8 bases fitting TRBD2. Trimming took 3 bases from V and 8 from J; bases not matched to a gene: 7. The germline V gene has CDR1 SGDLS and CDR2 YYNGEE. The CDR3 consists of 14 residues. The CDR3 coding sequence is TGTGCCAGCAGCGGAGGGACTAGAAAAGATGAGCAGTTCTTC. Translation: CASSGGTRKDEQFF. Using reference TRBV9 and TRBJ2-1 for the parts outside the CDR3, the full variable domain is DSGVTQTPKHLITATGQRVTLRCSPRSGDLSVYWYQQSLDQGLQFLIQYYNGEERAKGNILERFSAQQFPDLHSELNLSSLELGDSALYFCASSGGTRKDEQFFGPGTRLTVL.

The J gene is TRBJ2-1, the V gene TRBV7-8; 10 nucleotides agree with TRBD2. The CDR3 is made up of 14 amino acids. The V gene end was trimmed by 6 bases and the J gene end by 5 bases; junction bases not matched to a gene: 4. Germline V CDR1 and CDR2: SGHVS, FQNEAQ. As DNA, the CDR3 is TGTGCCAGCAGGGGACTAGCGTCAAACAATGAGCAGTTCTTC. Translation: CASRGLASNNEQFF.

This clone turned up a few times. The CDR3 sequence is CASRRLDHGANVLTF. DNA of the CDR3: TGTGCCAGCAGGAGACTAGACCATGGGGCCAACGTCCTGACTTTC. This chain joins TRBV7-9 and TRBJ2-6, with a weak D call TRBD2 (6 bases). Between the trimmed V and J ends, which lost 6 bases and 3 bases, there was a span of 12 bases. The CDR3 has 15 residues. CDR1 SEHNR and CDR2 FQNEAQ come from the germline V gene (reference sequence).

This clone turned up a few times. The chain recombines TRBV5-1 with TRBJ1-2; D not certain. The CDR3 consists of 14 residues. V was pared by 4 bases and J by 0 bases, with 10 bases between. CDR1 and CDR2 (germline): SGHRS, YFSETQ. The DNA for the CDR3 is TGCGCCAGCAGCCCCGCGGGGACTAACTATGGCTACACCTTC. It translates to CASSPAGTNYGYTF.

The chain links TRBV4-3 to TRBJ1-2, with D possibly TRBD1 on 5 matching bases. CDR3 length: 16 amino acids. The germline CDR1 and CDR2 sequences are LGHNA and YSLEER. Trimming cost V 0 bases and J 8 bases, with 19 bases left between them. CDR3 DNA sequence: TGCGCCAGCAGCCAAGATAAGGGTTGGGCAGGGCGCGGCTACACCTTC. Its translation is CASSQDKGWAGRGYTF.

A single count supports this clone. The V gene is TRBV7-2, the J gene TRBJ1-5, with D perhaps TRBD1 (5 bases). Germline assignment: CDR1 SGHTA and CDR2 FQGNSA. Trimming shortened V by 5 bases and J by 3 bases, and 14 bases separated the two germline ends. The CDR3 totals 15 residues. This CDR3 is CASSRSGGANQPQHF. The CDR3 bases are TGTGCCAGCAGCCGGTCGGGAGGGGCCAATCAGCCCCAGCATTTT. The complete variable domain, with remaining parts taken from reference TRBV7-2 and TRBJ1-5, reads GAGVSQSPSNKVTEKGKDVELRCDPISGHTALYWYRQSLGQGLEFLIYFQGNSAPDKSGLPSDRFSAERTGGSVSTLTIQRTQQEDSAVYLCASSRSGGANQPQHFGDGTRLSIL.

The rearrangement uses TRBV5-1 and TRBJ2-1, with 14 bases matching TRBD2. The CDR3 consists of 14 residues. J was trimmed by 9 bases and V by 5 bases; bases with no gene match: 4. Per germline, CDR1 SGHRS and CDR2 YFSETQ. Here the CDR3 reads CASRGTSGGGEQFF. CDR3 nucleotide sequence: TGCGCCAGCAGAGGGACTAGCGGGGGTGGTGAGCAGTTCTTC.

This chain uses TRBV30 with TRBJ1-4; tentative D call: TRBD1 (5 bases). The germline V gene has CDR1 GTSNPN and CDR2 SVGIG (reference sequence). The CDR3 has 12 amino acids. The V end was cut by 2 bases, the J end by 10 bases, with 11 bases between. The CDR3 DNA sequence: TGTGCCTGGAGTATCCCGGGGGGAAAACTGTTTTTT. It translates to CAWSIPGGKLFF.

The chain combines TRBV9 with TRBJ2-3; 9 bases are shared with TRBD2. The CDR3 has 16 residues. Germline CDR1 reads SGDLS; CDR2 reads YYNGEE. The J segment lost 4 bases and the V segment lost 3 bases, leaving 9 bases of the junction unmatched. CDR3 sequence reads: CASSARGGAGADTQYF. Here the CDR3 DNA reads TGTGCCAGCAGCGCCCGCGGGGGGGCCGGCGCAGATACGCAGTATTTT. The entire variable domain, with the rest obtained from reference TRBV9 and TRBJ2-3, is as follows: DSGVTQTPKHLITATGQRVTLRCSPRSGDLSVYWYQQSLDQGLQFLIQYYNGEERAKGNILERFSAQQFPDLHSELNLSSLELGDSALYFCASSARGGAGADTQYFGPGTRLTVL.

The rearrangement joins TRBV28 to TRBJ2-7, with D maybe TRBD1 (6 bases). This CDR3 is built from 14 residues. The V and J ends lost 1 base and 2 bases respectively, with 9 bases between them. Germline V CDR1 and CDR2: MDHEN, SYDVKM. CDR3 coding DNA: TGTGCCAGCAGTTTATCGGGACACCCCTACGAGCAGTACTTC. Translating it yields CASSLSGHPYEQYF.

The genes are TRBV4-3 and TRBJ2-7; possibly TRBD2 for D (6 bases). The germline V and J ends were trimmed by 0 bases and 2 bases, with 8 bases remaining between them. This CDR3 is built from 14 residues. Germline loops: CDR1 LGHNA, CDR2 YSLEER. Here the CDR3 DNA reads TGCGCCAGCAGCCAAGAACCGGGGGCCTACGAGCAGTACTTC. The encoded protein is CASSQEPGAYEQYF.

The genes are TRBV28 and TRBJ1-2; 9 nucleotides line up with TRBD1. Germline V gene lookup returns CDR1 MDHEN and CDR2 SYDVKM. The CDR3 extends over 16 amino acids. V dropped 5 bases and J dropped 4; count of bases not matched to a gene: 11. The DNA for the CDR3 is TGTGCCAGCAGTCCTCACCTGGGACAGGGAGGCTATGGCTACACCTTC. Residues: CASSPHLGQGGYGYTF.

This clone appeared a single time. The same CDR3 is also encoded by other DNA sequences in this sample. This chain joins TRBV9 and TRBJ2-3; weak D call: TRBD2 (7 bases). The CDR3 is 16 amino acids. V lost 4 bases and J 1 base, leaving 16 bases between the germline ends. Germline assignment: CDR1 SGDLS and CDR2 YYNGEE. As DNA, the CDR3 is TGTGCCAGCAGCCCCCTGGGAGGGGGAGGCACAGATACGCAGTATTTT. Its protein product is CASSPLGGGGTDTQYF. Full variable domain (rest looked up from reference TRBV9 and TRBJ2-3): DSGVTQTPKHLITATGQRVTLRCSPRSGDLSVYWYQQSLDQGLQFLIQYYNGEERAKGNILERFSAQQFPDLHSELNLSSLELGDSALYFCASSPLGGGGTDTQYFGPGTRLTVL.

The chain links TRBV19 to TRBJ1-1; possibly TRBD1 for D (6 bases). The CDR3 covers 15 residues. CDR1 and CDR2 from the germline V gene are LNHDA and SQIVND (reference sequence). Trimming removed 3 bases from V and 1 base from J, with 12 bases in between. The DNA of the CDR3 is TGTGCCAGTAGTATCTGGGCAGGGGCGAACACTGAAGCTTTCTTT. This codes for CASSIWAGANTEAFF.

CDR3 protein: CASSLRGNEQFF. The DNA of the CDR3 is TGTGCCAGCAGCTTAAGAGGCAATGAGCAGTTCTTC. The chain combines TRBV7-2 with TRBJ2-1, with D unclear. The CDR3 has 12 residues. With 2 bases removed from V and 6 bases from J, the gap between germline ends came to 5 bases. Germline CDR1 and CDR2: SGHTA and FQGNSA.

The CDR3 is CAYQGGGVELFF. The DNA of the CDR3 is TGTGCCTATCAGGGGGGCGGGGTGGAACTGTTTTTT. The chain couples TRBV30 to TRBJ1-4; TRBD1 matches at 7 bases. Germline CDR1 is GTSNPN and CDR2 is SVGIG (reference sequence). V trimming: 7 bases; J trimming: 12 bases; junction bases outside the gene matches: 11. The CDR3 consists of 12 residues.

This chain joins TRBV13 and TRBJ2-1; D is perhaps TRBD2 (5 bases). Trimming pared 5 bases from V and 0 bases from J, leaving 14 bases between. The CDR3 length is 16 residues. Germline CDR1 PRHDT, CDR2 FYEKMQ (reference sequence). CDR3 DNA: TGTGCCAGCAGCCGGGCCACTGGGAGCTCCTACAATGAGCAGTTCTTC. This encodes CASSRATGSSYNEQFF.

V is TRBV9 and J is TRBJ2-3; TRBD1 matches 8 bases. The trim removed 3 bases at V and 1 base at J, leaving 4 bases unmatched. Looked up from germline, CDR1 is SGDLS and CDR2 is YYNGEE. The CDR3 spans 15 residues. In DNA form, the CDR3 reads TGTGCCAGCAGCGCAGCGGACAGGGGCACAGATACGCAGTATTTT. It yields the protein CASSAADRGTDTQYF.

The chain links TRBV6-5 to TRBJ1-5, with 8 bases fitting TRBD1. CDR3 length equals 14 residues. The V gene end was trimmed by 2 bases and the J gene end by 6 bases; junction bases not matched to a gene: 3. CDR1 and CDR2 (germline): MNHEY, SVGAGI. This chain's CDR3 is CASSYQGAGQPQHF. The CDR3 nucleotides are TGTGCCAGCAGTTACCAGGGGGCGGGTCAGCCCCAGCATTTT.

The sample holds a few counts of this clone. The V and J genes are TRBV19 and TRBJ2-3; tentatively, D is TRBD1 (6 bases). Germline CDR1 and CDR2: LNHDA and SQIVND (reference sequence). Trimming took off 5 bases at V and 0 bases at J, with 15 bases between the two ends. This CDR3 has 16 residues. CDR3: CASSETGTSSTDTQYF. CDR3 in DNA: TGTGCCAGTAGTGAGACCGGGACATCTAGCACAGATACGCAGTATTTT.

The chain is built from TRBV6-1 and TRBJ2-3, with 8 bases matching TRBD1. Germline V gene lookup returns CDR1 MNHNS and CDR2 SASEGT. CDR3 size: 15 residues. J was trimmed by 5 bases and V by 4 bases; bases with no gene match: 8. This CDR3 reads CASSGQGATGDTQYF. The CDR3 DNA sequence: TGTGCCAGCAGTGGGCAGGGGGCGACCGGAGATACGCAGTATTTT.